The following is a T cell receptor beta chain sequence with its context. Its cognate antigen is unknown. The data belong to a study of T cells in Graves' hyperthyroidism and ophthalmopathy. Study at large: Peripheral blood sampling occurred at initial diagnosis, before any treatment.

Researchers took RNA transcripts and amplified the TCR beta CDR3 regions from them. HTBI primers were used for first-round RT-PCR of the TCR CDR3. TCRdb itself ran the multiplex PCR reads through MiXCR, one entry per CDR3 protein. This sample has fewer than 400,000 distinct CDR3 sequences, with about a sixth found just once. V lost 1 base and J 0 bases, leaving 15 bases between the germline ends. Germline V gene lookup returns CDR1 MGHRA and CDR2 YSYEKL. This CDR3 comprises 17 residues. Study-level results: Blood also contained most expanded thyroid clonotypes above 0.001.

The sample of blood was obtained at first hyperthyroidism diagnosis (before any ophthalmopathy symptoms). The specimen sequenced was blood. J is TRBJ1-1 and V is TRBV4-1; D not certain. The receptor comes from a woman under 30 with Graves' hyperthyroidism that later progressed to Graves' ophthalmopathy. CDR3 sequence (DNA): TGCGCCAGCAGCCAAGCAGCTCCAGGTCCATTGAACACTGAAGCTTTCTTT. Its translation: CASSQAAPGPLNTEAFF.